Each of the 22 T cell receptor beta chains below was sequenced from the same sample in a study of T-cell memory formation after mild COVID-19. TCRdb analysed the 5' RACE reads with MiXCR anew, one entry per CDR3 protein. The sample has roughly 560,000 distinct CDR3 sequences, roughly 22% seen once; the top ten hold approximately 13%. The sample taken for sequencing was PBMCs or a T cell subset sorted from them (not recorded which). The source of these receptors is an adult woman who had mild COVID-19 (a few samples of this study predate the infection). Cell type and time point are not known.

This clonotype turned up a few times. V usage is TRBV11-3 and J usage is TRBJ2-1, with D unresolved. The CDR3 has 12 residues. Germline values: CDR1 SGHNT, CDR2 YENEEA. Trimming pared 2 bases from V and 9 bases from J, leaving 8 bases between. For the CDR3, the DNA is TGTGCCAGCAGCTTAAGGGTCGCTGAGCAGTTCTTC. Translated: CASSLRVAEQFF.

J is TRBJ1-1 and V is TRBV7-9, with D perhaps TRBD1 (6 bases). Germline lookup yields CDR1 SEHNR and CDR2 FQNEAQ (reference sequence). V dropped 6 bases and J dropped 1 base, with 15 bases sitting between them. This CDR3 is 15 amino acids long. The CDR3 DNA is TGTGCCAGCAGACAAACTCACAGGGCGAACACTGAAGCTTTCTTT. It yields the protein CASRQTHRANTEAFF.

Only a few counts were recorded for this clonotype. The chain carries TRBV12-3 or TRBV12-4 and TRBJ2-3, with 10 bases identical to TRBD2. V lost 7 bases to trimming and J lost 5 bases; unmatched junction nucleotides: 12. The CDR3 sequence is 16 residues long. In DNA form, the CDR3 reads TGTGCCAGCACCATAGGGCTAGCGGGAGAGAGAGATACGCAGTATTTT. Amino acids: CASTIGLAGERDTQYF.

The rearrangement joins TRBV30 to TRBJ1-5; no firm D call. The CDR3 is 13 residues long. Trimming shortened V by 2 bases and J by 2 bases, and 7 bases separated the two germline ends. The germline V gene has CDR1 GTSNPN and CDR2 SVGIG (reference sequence). The CDR3 region is CAWSLSGNQPQHF. CDR3 DNA: TGTGCCTGGAGTCTGTCAGGCAATCAGCCCCAGCATTTT.

V and J are TRBV13 and TRBJ2-7, with TRBD2 identical over 13 bases. V shed 5 bases, J shed 1 base, and the junction held 8 bases outside the gene matches. The CDR3 totals 17 residues. Per germline, CDR1 PRHDT and CDR2 FYEKMQ (reference sequence). This CDR3 is CASSKPGLAGSSYEQYF. The DNA for the CDR3 is TGTGCCAGCAGCAAACCGGGACTAGCGGGATCTTCCTACGAGCAGTACTTC. Together with reference TRBV13 and TRBJ2-7, the CDR3 gives the full variable domain: AAGVIQSPRHLIKEKRETATLKCYPIPRHDTVYWYQQGPGQDPQFLISFYEKMQSDKGSIPDRFSAQQFSDYHSELNMSSLELGDSALYFCASSKPGLAGSSYEQYFGPGTRLTVT.

This clonotype was picked up a small number of times. The chain uses TRBV7-9 and TRBJ2-7; 12 bases agree with TRBD2. The CDR3 sequence is 19 residues long. CDR1 and CDR2 from the germline V gene are SEHNR and FQNEAQ (reference sequence). V was clipped by 1 base and J by 0 bases; unmatched bases: 10. CDR3 in amino acids: CASSLERATSGRHSYEQYF. As DNA, the CDR3 is TGTGCCAGCAGCTTAGAACGGGCCACTAGCGGGAGGCACTCCTACGAGCAGTACTTC.

V and J are TRBV11-3 and TRBJ2-7; 13 positions match TRBD2. The CDR3 contains 16 residues. The V gene's germline CDR1 is SGHNT and CDR2 YENEEA. V dropped 4 bases and J dropped 5; count of bases not matched to a gene: 8. CDR3 protein: CASSYRGGLAGNEQYF. The DNA for the CDR3 is TGTGCCAGCAGCTACCGTGGGGGACTAGCGGGAAACGAGCAGTACTTC.

This clonotype appeared a few times. This chain joins TRBV5-1 and TRBJ2-2; D perhaps matches TRBD2 (5 bases). The CDR3 is 14 residues long. V was cut by 0 bases and J by 5 bases, with 8 bases left in between. Germline CDR1 is SGHRS and CDR2 is YFSETQ. The CDR3 DNA follows: TGCGCCAGCAGCTTGGATCGGAGGACCGGGGAGCTGTTTTTT. Encoded protein: CASSLDRRTGELFF. The entire variable domain, with the rest obtained from reference TRBV5-1 and TRBJ2-2, is as follows: KAGVTQTPRYLIKTRGQQVTLSCSPISGHRSVSWYQQTPGQGLQFLFEYFSETQRNKGNFPGRFSGRQFSNSRSEMNVSTLELGDSALYLCASSLDRRTGELFFGEGSRLTVL.

V gene TRBV7-8 combines with J gene TRBJ1-5; no definite D call. The germline gives CDR1 SGHVS, CDR2 FQNEAQ. The V end lost 1 base, the J end lost 0 bases, and 10 bases lay between the germline ends. The CDR3 extends over 16 amino acids. CDR3: CASSLVGHPSNQPQHF. CDR3 coding DNA: TGTGCCAGCAGCTTAGTAGGCCACCCTAGCAATCAGCCCCAGCATTTT.

As DNA, the CDR3 is TGTGCCATCAATCAGCGGGGGCCCTCTGATGCCCAGTACTTC. Translated: CAINQRGPSDAQYF. The V gene is TRBV10-3, the J gene TRBJ2-5; 8 nucleotides align to TRBD2. The CDR3 loop spans 14 amino acids. Germline V gene sequence: CDR1 ENHRY, CDR2 SYGVKD. The junction had 13 bases not matched to a gene; V was cut back by 7 bases and J by 9 bases.

This chain joins TRBV7-9 and TRBJ1-1; D remains unclear. The CDR3 is 13 residues long. Germline V gene lookup returns CDR1 SEHNR and CDR2 FQNEAQ (reference sequence). The V gene lost 0 bases and the J gene lost 8 bases, with 10 bases spanning the gap. The chain's CDR3 is CASSLAVTYEAFF. The DNA for the CDR3 is TGTGCCAGCAGCTTAGCGGTGACATACGAAGCTTTCTTT.

This sequence joins TRBV4-1 and TRBJ1-2; D is uncertain. The CDR3 runs to 12 residues. Germline V CDR1 and CDR2: MGHRA, YSYEKL. Between the trimmed V and J ends, which lost 4 bases and 6 bases, there was a span of 9 bases. The CDR3 nucleotides are TGCGCCAGCAGCCCGGACTTTCATGGCTACACCTTC. Protein product: CASSPDFHGYTF.

The V and J genes are TRBV19 and TRBJ1-1, with 10 bases aligning to TRBD1. Germline lookup yields CDR1 LNHDA and CDR2 SQIVND (reference sequence). The CDR3 contains 17 residues. With 5 bases clipped from V and 4 bases from J, the junction kept 13 bases outside the gene matches. The CDR3 DNA sequence: TGTGCCAGTAGTCTCCACCGGGACAGGGGATATGGCACTGAAGCTTTCTTT. Translation: CASSLHRDRGYGTEAFF.

This clonotype was recorded a few times. The DNA for the CDR3 is TGCGCCAGCAGTCAATCATGGGTGCCAAGGGCCGGGGAGCTGTTTTTT. Translation: CASSQSWVPRAGELFF. V gene TRBV23-1 combines with J gene TRBJ2-2; the D is unclear. TRBV23-1 has ORF status, its function being uncertain. The CDR3 sequence is 16 residues long. V was cut by 0 bases and J by 6 bases, with 14 bases left in between.

The chain links TRBV20-1 to TRBJ2-7; 7 bases match TRBD1. V gave up 2 bases and J gave up 2 bases; unmatched junction bases: 12. The CDR3 extends over 16 amino acids. Germline-derived CDR1 and CDR2 are DFQATT and SNEGSKA (reference sequence). The DNA of the CDR3 is TGCAGTGCTAGACCACATGAGACAGGGAAAACCTACGAGCAGTACTTC. Amino acids: CSARPHETGKTYEQYF.

CDR3 sequence: CSVEFGDGRDTQYF. The CDR3 DNA follows: TGCAGCGTTGAATTTGGGGATGGTCGGGATACGCAGTATTTT. V gene TRBV29-1 combines with J gene TRBJ2-3; D gene unclear. Germline V gives CDR1 SQVTM, CDR2 ANQGSEA. Trimming left V 2 bases short and J 6 bases short, with 15 bases between. The CDR3 is 14 residues long.

This chain links TRBV5-1 with TRBJ2-2; the match to TRBD2 covers 15 bases. The CDR3 sequence is 18 residues long. V shed 2 bases and J 4 bases; nucleotides not matched to a gene: 6. Germline lookup yields CDR1 SGHRS and CDR2 YFSETQ. The CDR3: CASSFSGTSGGPTGELFF. The CDR3 DNA reads as TGCGCCAGCAGCTTTTCCGGGACTAGCGGGGGGCCCACCGGGGAGCTGTTTTTT.

This clonotype was seen just once. This sequence joins TRBV12-3 or TRBV12-4 and TRBJ2-5, with D perhaps TRBD1 (8 bases). CDR3 length equals 15 residues. V was pared by 8 bases and J by 4 bases, with 20 bases between. In DNA form, the CDR3 reads TGTGCCAGCCGCAGACAGGGGACGGGAGGAGAGACCCAGTACTTC. It translates to CASRRQGTGGETQYF.

This clonotype was seen a few times. This chain uses TRBV12-3 or TRBV12-4 with TRBJ2-1; 12 nucleotides agree with TRBD2. The CDR3 has 19 residues. The V segment lost 6 bases and the J segment 0 bases; nucleotides outside the gene matches: 12. The CDR3 loop reads CASRGLAGTTTSSYNEQFF. CDR3 DNA sequence: TGTGCCAGCAGAGGACTAGCGGGGACCACCACAAGCTCCTACAATGAGCAGTTCTTC.

This chain links TRBV15 with TRBJ2-7; 9 nucleotides align to TRBD1. Germline CDR1 LNHNV, CDR2 YYDKDF (reference sequence). The CDR3 runs to 16 residues. Losses at the gene ends were 1 base for V and 4 bases for J; bases not matched to a gene: 8. The CDR3 sequence is CATSRAHRGQEYEQYF. In DNA form, the CDR3 reads TGTGCCACCAGCAGAGCCCACAGGGGGCAGGAGTACGAGCAGTACTTC.

This clonotype was detected only a few times. The chain couples TRBV7-9 to TRBJ2-7, with 11 nucleotides matching TRBD2. The CDR3 has 15 amino acids. The ends lost 5 bases at V and 0 bases at J; junction bases unmatched: 3. The germline gives CDR1 SEHNR, CDR2 FQNEAQ (reference sequence). The CDR3 spells CASSDSGGASYEQYF. The CDR3, as DNA: TGTGCCAGCAGCGATAGCGGGGGGGCCTCCTACGAGCAGTACTTC.

This clonotype was seen more than once but under ten times. J is TRBJ1-2 and V is TRBV5-1, with TRBD1 matching over 7 bases. The trim removed 5 bases at V and 6 bases at J, leaving 10 bases unmatched. The CDR3 consists of 14 residues. Germline V lookup: CDR1 SGHRS, CDR2 YFSETQ. The CDR3 nucleotides are TGCGCCAGCAGTCTCATTACCGGGACAGATGGCTACACCTTC. This sequence encodes CASSLITGTDGYTF.